This section outlines one T cell receptor (beta chain) sequence together with its context. The CDR3 runs to 14 residues. V was cut by 6 bases and J by 8 bases, with 16 bases left in between. From germline, CDR1 is MGHDK and CDR2 SYGVNS. Produced via immunoSEQ multiplex PCR; TCRdb's table is partial and in-frame only. The sample holds more than 15,000 clones, about 89% seen once. The data stem from a study of blood T cell repertoires in COVID-19. About the study: Samples taken during acute and convalescent COVID-19 were collected in the United States, Italy and Spain.

This clonotype was sampled from a human donor in a cohort sampled during active COVID-19. The gene calls are TRBV25-1 and TRBJ1-4; D call uncertain. The source material was peripheral blood. In nucleotides, the CDR3 is TGTGCCAGCAGACCCGGTAGCCTTACCGAAAAACTGTTTTTT. Translated, it gives CASRPGSLTEKLFF.